This section outlines one T cell receptor (beta chain) sequence together with its context. Its recognized antigen is unknown. No much larger clone is present one base from it, and per-base qualities are unavailable. The CDR1 and CDR2 encoded by the germline V gene are MDHEN and SYDVKM. Including cysteine and phenylalanine, the CDR3 has 15 amino acids. The DNA shown is the 45-base CDR3, in frame from base 1. V is reduced by 5 bases and J by 0 bases, leaving a spacing of 11 bases between them. The source of the sample is a study of regulatory T cells in long-lasting Graves disease (dated by TCRdb to the early 2020s). Regarding the study in general: Antithyroid drugs had been taken for less than 3 months by newly diagnosed Graves' disease patients. The study was registered as a clinical trial and conducted in China. Patients with persistent Graves' disease were compared with patients with newly diagnosed Graves' disease using TCR sequencing and RNA sequencing of peripheral blood. TCR sequencing covered some 13 persistent and around 20 newly diagnosed Graves' disease patients, about 35 samples in total. Paper-wide results and their limitations: Persistent Graves' disease patients showed lower TCR Shannon entropy and fewer highly expanded clones than newly diagnosed patients, suggesting clonal expansion. Peripheral blood alone was examined, since thyroid tissue, which constituted the primary lesion, could not be accessed. Persistent disease showed preferential use of TRBV28, TRBJ1-2 and TRBJ2-5, whereas newly diagnosed disease favored TRBV20-1 and TRBJ2-1. Only the TCR beta chain was sequenced and analyzed. Persistent patients shared more public clonotypes among themselves (around 2,800) than newly diagnosed patients did (approximately 970). The authors acknowledged the small sample size as a limitation that may reduce accuracy.

The time point label on this specimen signifies: newly diagnosed GD, antithyroid drugs for less than 3 months. For both TCR sequencing and RNA sequencing, RNA was extracted from PBMCs in TRIzol. Graves' disease was diagnosed according to American Thyroid Association guidelines. Recruitment of patients was carried out at an endocrinology department in Xi'an, China. Each patient gave approximately 8.8 milliliters of peripheral blood, collected in an EDTA anticoagulant tube. Ficoll Paque Plus density gradient separation was used to isolate PBMCs, and no further T cell sorting was done. RNA quality was checked with an Agilent 2100 Bioanalyzer and agarose gel, and concentration with a NanoDrop 2000. Receptors were amplified or captured by multiplex PCR. Sequencing relied on an Illumina HiSeq 4000. iRepertoire HTBI primers and Arm-PCR amplification of CDR3 regions were used to construct TCR beta libraries. Gel purification was performed on PCR products prior to sequencing. The authors' pipeline ran thus. Gene usage analysis of CDR3 amino acid clonotypes used the 55 to 80 TRBV and more than 13 TRBJ segments found across samples. COPE and FqMerger were used to merge filtered high-quality paired reads into contigs. BLAST was used to align contigs to IMGT TRBV, TRBD and TRBJ reference genes, with CDR3 defined following IMGT. Clonotypes above 0.1% frequency were classified as highly expanded clones. Repertoire diversity was measured by Shannon entropy, and V-J evenness by the Gini coefficient. Public clonotypes were defined as clonotypes shared by more than one individual. The raw public reads went through TCRdb reprocessing: fastp at Q25, MiXCR clone calling, in-frame beta chains kept. Here each entry gathers all rows of one CDR3 protein and keeps the most common genes and DNA. The authors' filters were not applied to this entry. Here the sample has 550,000 or so distinct CDR3 sequences; around 12% occur a single time. The ten largest account for 7.5% to 9% of the sample.

These data were also reused for a study on T cells in Graves' hyperthyroidism and ophthalmopathy. According to the second study: Stable Graves' hyperthyroidism was defined as the absence of progression to ophthalmopathy over 18 months of follow-up. Hyperthyroidism patients were newly diagnosed, had a disease duration of under 2 months, and were aged 18 to 65 years. Patients with uncontrolled infections, other autoimmune diseases, pregnancy or lactation were excluded. Diagnoses relied on clinical symptoms, serum thyroxine and TRAb, thyroid ultrasound and orbital computed tomography. The TCR CDR3 was subjected to a first round of RT-PCR using the HTBI primer set and the Qiagen OneStep RT-PCR kit. Most expanded thyroid clonotypes (frequency above 0.001) were also detected in blood, a finding suggesting that blood repertoires may reflect thyroid immune responses. Ophthalmopathy was separated from stable hyperthyroidism by a 13 V-J signature model, with over 85% sensitivity and around 81% specificity obtained in cross-validation and 80%/75% obtained in testing. In validation, the model predicted progression to ophthalmopathy with approximately 71% sensitivity and over 72% specificity, a median of roughly seven months before onset. A discovery cohort of around 100 patients, about 44 with Graves' ophthalmopathy and 55 to 60 with stable Graves' hyperthyroidism, was used to find distinguishing TCR V-J signatures. Whether ophthalmopathy could be predicted prospectively was tested in an independent validation cohort made up of approximately 19 hyperthyroidism patients plus 17 patients who later progressed to ophthalmopathy. The 95 to 100 discovery patients were randomly divided into training and test sets at a 7:3 ratio. In addition, the study compared T-cell repertoires in thyroid tissue and in blood from six Graves' hyperthyroidism patients. Following sampling, methimazole starting at 30 mg daily was given to hyperthyroidism patients, and high-dose intravenous methylprednisolone was given to ophthalmopathy patients. A second multiplex PCR round built the libraries, followed by size selection and purification. Libraries were sequenced paired-end with 100 bp reads on an Illumina HiSeq2000. Raw data were processed with SOAPnuke, discarding reads with adapters, uncalled bases, mean Phred below 15, or no exact constant-primer or identifier match. High-quality paired reads were merged with COPE v1.2.5, and unique nucleotide sequences were defined as clonotypes. MiTCR v1.1 was used to align the clonotypes against IMGT TRBV, TRBD and TRBJ reference segments. Only V-J combinations with frequency above 0.0001, covering 99.2% of repertoires, were analysed. A TCS score was defined as the ratio of F50 (clonal expansion) to E x V (chaos), with BLOSUM62-based TCRdist applied between CDR3 peptides within each V-J. Welch's t-statistics and random forest reduced fewer than 600 V-J features to 13, which were used in a naive Bayes classifier (R e1071). No statistical method was used to set the sample size in advance, and investigators knew the group allocation. The paper describes TCR Vbeta CDR3 sequencing of around 130 peripheral blood samples, made up of 43 ophthalmopathy patients, 70 to 75 hyperthyroidism patients and around 17 progressor patients.

Specimen: peripheral blood mononuclear cells (PBMCs), collected at new diagnosis, from a patient treated with antithyroid drugs. Recombination connected TRBV28 to TRBJ1-5, with the D gene too uncertain to name. This clonotype was sampled from a woman in her twenties or thirties with Graves disease. Donor details come from another sample of the same person, matched by shared clones. In nucleotide form, the sequence is TGTGCCAGCAGTGGGGATGAGTATAGCAATCAGCCCCAGCATTTT. Its translation is CASSGDEYSNQPQHF.